Presented here are 29 T cell receptor beta chains from one specimen sequenced in a study of blood T cell repertoires in COVID-19. TCRdb's table, derived via immunoSEQ multiplex PCR, lists solely in-frame clones and lacks some. The repertoire holds 390,000 or so clones, with 75% to 90% as singletons. The specimen sequenced was PBMCs or T cells enriched from blood (not recorded which). The receptors were sampled from a man aged 18-30 years who had recovered from COVID-19.

The chain employs TRBV6-5 and TRBJ1-1, with a weak D call TRBD1 (6 bases). The CDR3 is 14 amino acids. The ends were cut back, 6 bases at V and 2 bases at J, with 13 bases in the middle. Germline V gene sequence: CDR1 MNHEY, CDR2 SVGAGI. The CDR3 here is CASRATGQNTEAFF. In nucleotides, the CDR3 is TGTGCCAGCAGAGCGACAGGACAAAACACTGAAGCTTTCTTT.

This chain uses TRBV4-3 with TRBJ1-6; D is unclear. The CDR3 runs 13 residues. V was shortened by 0 bases and J by 7 bases, with 4 bases between the two germline ends. CDR1 is LGHNA, CDR2 YSLEER, per germline. CDR3 bases: TGCGCCAGCAGCCAAGAATTAAATTCACCCCTCCACTTT. It yields the protein CASSQELNSPLHF.

The chain employs TRBV30 and TRBJ2-2, with D possibly being TRBD1 (5 bases). Germline lookup yields CDR1 GTSNPN and CDR2 SVGIG (reference sequence). Between the trimmed V and J ends, which lost 2 bases and 6 bases, there was a span of 7 bases. The CDR3 runs 12 residues. Here the CDR3 reads CAWSSRAGELFF. DNA for the CDR3: TGTGCCTGGAGTAGCAGGGCCGGGGAGCTGTTTTTT. The variable domain in full, completed from reference TRBV30 and TRBJ2-2, reads SQTIHQWPATLVQPVGSPLSLECTVEGTSNPNLYWYRQAAGRGLQLLFYSVGIGQISSEVPQNLSASRPQDRQFILSSKKLLLSDSGFYLCAWSSRAGELFFGEGSRLTVL.

This rearrangement joins TRBV3-1 (or the pseudogene TRBV3-2) to TRBJ1-1; a possible D gene is TRBD1 (6 bases). The V gene lost 6 bases and the J gene lost 1 base, with 12 bases spanning the gap. Germline V gives CDR1 LGHDT, CDR2 YNNKEL (reference sequence). The length of the CDR3 is 14 residues. CDR3 coding DNA: TGTGCCAGCAGGTCACAGGGATGGAACACTGAAGCTTTCTTT. Protein sequence: CASRSQGWNTEAFF.

The CDR3: CSVQTGALLNEKLFF. The CDR3 coding sequence is TGCAGCGTTCAGACAGGGGCTTTACTAAATGAAAAACTGTTTTTT. The chain carries TRBV29-1 and TRBJ1-4; 8 bases fit TRBD1. Germline V lookup: CDR1 SQVTM, CDR2 ANQGSEA. With 5 bases clipped from V and 5 bases from J, the junction kept 10 bases outside the gene matches. CDR3 size: 15 residues.

This clone was observed a single time. The chain joins TRBV28 to TRBJ1-5; D possibly corresponds to TRBD1 (6 bases). The V gene's germline CDR1 is MDHEN and CDR2 SYDVKM. The V end lost 4 bases, the J end lost 3 bases, and 10 bases lay between the germline ends. This CDR3 comprises 14 residues. This CDR3 reads CASSYGQLNQPQHF. Here the CDR3 DNA reads TGTGCCAGCAGTTACGGACAGCTCAATCAGCCCCAGCATTTT. Variable domain in full (rest from reference TRBV28 and TRBJ1-5): DVKVTQSSRYLVKRTGEKVFLECVQDMDHENMFWYRQDPGLGLRLIYFSYDVKMKEKGDIPEGYSVSREKKERFSLILESASTNQTSMYLCASSYGQLNQPQHFGDGTRLSIL.

The chain employs TRBV29-1 and TRBJ2-3; 8 bases fit TRBD2. Trimming cost V 4 bases and J 2 bases; bases outside gene matches: 5. CDR1 is SQVTM and CDR2 is ANQGSEA in the germline V gene. The CDR3 runs 14 residues. The CDR3 loop reads CSVVIAGYTDTQYF. CDR3 bases: TGCAGCGTTGTTATAGCGGGGTACACAGATACGCAGTATTTT.

The V gene is TRBV11-2, the J gene TRBJ2-1; TRBD1 aligns across 7 bases. Germline V gene lookup returns CDR1 SGHAT and CDR2 FQNNGV. There are 14 residues in the CDR3. V lost 8 bases to trimming and J lost 2 bases; unmatched junction nucleotides: 6. CDR3 residues: CASVRGRTYNEQFF. As DNA, the CDR3 is TGTGCCAGCGTAAGGGGGCGAACCTACAATGAGCAGTTCTTC.

V is TRBV19 and J is TRBJ2-6, with D perhaps matching TRBD1 (7 bases). The V gene's germline CDR1 is LNHDA and CDR2 SQIVND (reference sequence). The V and J ends lost 5 bases and 4 bases respectively, with 15 bases between them. This CDR3 is built from 16 residues. CDR3 nucleotides: TGTGCCAGTAGTGGAGGGGGCCTGCACGGGGCCAACGTCCTGACTTTC. Encoded protein: CASSGGGLHGANVLTF.

CDR3 protein: CSVEGRGLSYGYTF. DNA for the CDR3: TGCAGCGTTGAAGGCAGGGGGCTCAGCTATGGCTACACCTTC. V and J are TRBV29-1 and TRBJ1-2; 8 nucleotides line up with TRBD1. CDR1 and CDR2 (germline): SQVTM, ANQGSEA. V was pared by 1 base and J by 4 bases, with 5 bases of the junction left unmatched. The CDR3 is 14 amino acids.

This clone was found a few times. V and J are TRBV6-5 and TRBJ1-6; 8 bases agree with TRBD1. The CDR3 runs 14 residues. J was trimmed by 8 bases and V by 11 bases; bases with no gene match: 11. CDR1 and CDR2 (germline): MNHEY, SVGAGI. The CDR3 loop reads CAVRQGPIHSPLHF. DNA of the CDR3: TGTGCCGTAAGACAGGGGCCAATTCATTCACCCCTCCACTTT.

The chain recombines TRBV3-1 (or the pseudogene TRBV3-2) with TRBJ2-1, with a tentative D call TRBD1 (5 bases). The ends were cut back, 4 bases at V and 7 bases at J, with 8 bases in the middle. This CDR3 is built from 12 residues. The V gene's germline CDR1 is LGHDT and CDR2 YNNKEL (reference sequence). This CDR3 is CASSRSGNEQFF. The DNA for the CDR3 is TGTGCCAGCAGCCGATCAGGGAATGAGCAGTTCTTC.

This chain joins TRBV5-4 and TRBJ1-4; 10 bases agree with TRBD1. Germline lookup yields CDR1 SGHNT and CDR2 YYREEE (reference sequence). The ends lost 4 bases at V and 7 bases at J; junction bases unmatched: 7. The CDR3 length is 15 residues. CDR3 nucleotides: TGTGCCAGCAGCGAACCGGGACAGGGGCGTGAAAAACTGTTTTTT. Encoded protein: CASSEPGQGREKLFF.

This chain uses TRBV4-1 with TRBJ2-7; D not certain. The germline gives CDR1 MGHRA, CDR2 YSYEKL. The CDR3 is 13 amino acids. V shed 0 bases and J shed 13 bases, with 16 bases lying between them. CDR3 nucleotides: TGCGCCAGCAGCCAAGATCCAGGTACTGGGCAATACTTC. The encoded protein is CASSQDPGTGQYF.

The chain is built from TRBV10-3 and TRBJ1-3; a possible D gene is TRBD1 (5 bases). V lost 2 bases to trimming and J lost 2 bases, with 13 bases between them. Germline lookup yields CDR1 ENHRY and CDR2 SYGVKD. The CDR3 has 16 amino acids. The CDR3: CAISERGPQAGNTIYF. CDR3 DNA sequence: TGTGCCATCAGTGAGAGGGGCCCGCAGGCTGGAAACACCATATATTTT.

V usage is TRBV6-5 and J usage is TRBJ2-1; weak D call: TRBD1 (6 bases). Trimming took off 6 bases at V and 3 bases at J, with 15 bases between the two ends. The germline CDR1 and CDR2 sequences are MNHEY and SVGAGI. This CDR3 is 15 amino acids long. This chain's CDR3 is CASRPQGNSYNEQFF. The CDR3 region has the DNA TGTGCCAGCAGGCCCCAGGGGAATAGCTACAATGAGCAGTTCTTC.

The chain links TRBV27 to TRBJ2-1; 10 bases align to TRBD2. Germline CDR1 is MNHEY and CDR2 is SMNVEV (reference sequence). This CDR3 has 16 amino acids. Trimming at V came to 5 bases and at J to 8 bases, leaving 12 bases not matched to a gene. The CDR3 protein is CASSLIAGGGNYEQFF. The CDR3 nucleotides read TGTGCCAGCAGTCTTATAGCGGGAGGAGGAAATTATGAGCAGTTCTTC.

This chain joins TRBV5-1 and TRBJ1-6, with 11 bases that match TRBD1. V shed 0 bases, J shed 10 bases, and the junction held 3 bases outside the gene matches. The CDR3 is made up of 15 amino acids. Per germline, CDR1 SGHRS and CDR2 YFSETQ. CDR3 sequence (DNA): TGCGCCAGCAGCTTGGGGACAGGGGGCAGGTCACCCCTCCACTTT. The encoded protein is CASSLGTGGRSPLHF.

This clone was counted once. The genes are TRBV6-5 and TRBJ1-1; TRBD1 might be the D (6 bases). Trimming took 4 bases from V and 3 from J, leaving 12 bases between them. CDR3 length: 14 amino acids. Germline CDR1 and CDR2: MNHEY and SVGAGI. The CDR3 sequence is CASSWQGPDTEAFF. The CDR3 DNA sequence: TGTGCCAGCAGTTGGCAGGGGCCCGACACTGAAGCTTTCTTT.

The genes are TRBV29-1 and TRBJ2-7; 10 bases match TRBD2. CDR1 and CDR2 from the germline V gene are SQVTM and ANQGSEA. The trim removed 6 bases at V and 3 bases at J, leaving 5 bases unmatched. This CDR3 contains 13 residues. CDR3 coding DNA: TGCAGCGTCACTAGCGGGAATGTCTACGAGCAGTACTTC. Translated, it gives CSVTSGNVYEQYF.

This chain uses TRBV7-8 with TRBJ1-6; D not resolved. Germline V gene sequence: CDR1 SGHVS, CDR2 FQNEAQ. The CDR3 length is 16 residues. Trimming took 1 base from V and 9 from J, leaving 16 bases between them. DNA of the CDR3: TGTGCCAGCAGCTTAGTAATTCGGTCATCCGGTTCACCCCTCCACTTT. Encoded protein: CASSLVIRSSGSPLHF.

This chain joins TRBV7-2 and TRBJ2-6; tentatively, D is TRBD2 (5 bases). CDR3 length: 13 amino acids. Looked up from germline, CDR1 is SGHTA and CDR2 is FQGNSA. CDR3 bases: TGTGCGTCAGCGGTAACCGGGGCCAACGTCCTGACTTTC. Amino acid sequence: CASAVTGANVLTF.

This clone was picked up one time. This sequence joins TRBV4-2 and TRBJ1-4; 11 positions agree with TRBD1. CDR1 is LGHNA and CDR2 is YNFKEQ in the germline V gene. The CDR3 spans 18 residues. V lost 1 base, J lost 2 bases, and 6 bases stayed unmatched. In nucleotides, the CDR3 is TGTGCCAGCAGCCAAGTTGCAGGACAGGGGGCTACTAATGAAAAACTGTTTTTT. Its protein is CASSQVAGQGATNEKLFF.

The V gene is TRBV24-1, the J gene TRBJ2-2; 9 bases align to TRBD2. CDR3 length: 18 amino acids. J was trimmed by 7 bases and V by 0 bases; bases with no gene match: 11. Germline loops: CDR1 KGHDR, CDR2 SFDVKD. For the CDR3, the DNA is TGTGCCACCAGTGATTTGTCGGCTAGCGGGGTATTAGGCGGGGAGCTGTTTTTT. Residues: CATSDLSASGVLGGELFF.

The chain is built from TRBV7-8 and TRBJ1-3; D is unresolved. Between the trimmed V and J ends, which lost 4 bases and 4 bases, there was a span of 17 bases. CDR3 length: 16 amino acids. The germline CDR1 and CDR2 sequences are SGHVS and FQNEAQ. Here the CDR3 reads CASSSRTQPLGNTIYF. In nucleotides, the CDR3 is TGTGCCAGCAGCTCCCGGACTCAGCCCTTAGGAAACACCATATATTTT.

CDR3 nucleotide sequence: TGTGCCAGCAGCCTAACTAGCGGGGGGTACGAGCAGTACTTC. Protein sequence: CASSLTSGGYEQYF. The gene calls are TRBV7-9 and TRBJ2-7, with 12 bases identical to TRBD2. Germline lookup yields CDR1 SEHNR and CDR2 FQNEAQ (reference sequence). The CDR3 is 14 residues long. The V gene end was trimmed by 5 bases and the J gene end by 4 bases; junction bases not matched to a gene: 3.

The chain couples TRBV7-8 to TRBJ1-2; 7 bases match TRBD1. Germline V gene lookup returns CDR1 SGHVS and CDR2 FQNEAQ. Losses at the gene ends were 5 bases for V and 5 bases for J; bases not matched to a gene: 11. The CDR3 runs to 15 residues. CDR3 protein: CASSRDSRDTYGYTF. CDR3 in DNA: TGTGCCAGCAGCCGGGACAGCCGAGACACTTATGGCTACACCTTC.

V gene TRBV7-9 combines with J gene TRBJ1-6; D gene uncertain. This CDR3 region has 13 residues. Germline V gene lookup returns CDR1 SEHNR and CDR2 FQNEAQ (reference sequence). Trimming pared 9 bases from V and 7 bases from J, leaving 13 bases between. The CDR3: CASHREPNSPLHF. The CDR3 DNA reads TGTGCCAGTCACCGGGAACCGAATTCACCCCTCCACTTT.

CDR3 coding DNA: TGTGCCAGCAGCCGTCGAGGGAGCGGACTATCTGAGCAGTTCTTC. Protein sequence: CASSRRGSGLSEQFF. The V gene is TRBV3-1 (or the pseudogene TRBV3-2), the J gene TRBJ2-1, with a weak D call TRBD2 (6 bases). Trimming pared 4 bases from V and 9 bases from J, leaving 19 bases between. This CDR3 spans 15 amino acids. Germline V gene lookup returns CDR1 LGHDT and CDR2 YNNKEL (reference sequence).